This T cell receptor beta chain was retrieved from a study of monozygotic twins with inflammatory bowel disease. Eight cDNA synthesis reactions were run for every sample. From its re-call of the 5' RACE reads, TCRdb lists each CDR3 protein once, without DNA. The table for this sample gives 400,000 or so distinct CDR3 sequences. Per germline, CDR1 LGHNA and CDR2 YSLEER. This CDR3 is built from 13 residues. With regard to this clonotype: Its antigen is unknown.

Findings and caveats of the study: Background noise in patient repertoires may stem from differing immunosuppressive treatments. Telling apart the different T cell subtypes was not possible. Clonotypes shared with others were fewer in IBD patients than in healthy twins, especially with disease activity.

V is TRBV4-3 and J is TRBJ1-6. The receptor's source is a human donor with ulcerative colitis or Crohn's disease, or a healthy co-twin of an affected twin (not recorded which). Sequences were obtained from blood. This CDR3 is CASSQDVVTPLHF.